This T cell receptor beta chain is drawn from a study of regulatory T cells in long-lasting Graves disease. Findings of the study overall: Preferential use of TRBV28, TRBJ1-2 and TRBJ2-5 was seen in persistent disease.

This clonotype appeared many times. Its antigen remains unknown. Through Arm-PCR of CDR3 regions and iRepertoire HTBI primers, TCR beta libraries were built. In TCRdb, the multiplex PCR reads were re-called with MiXCR into one record per CDR3 protein. The sample carries about 620,000 distinct CDR3 sequences, 15% to 20% recorded once. Time point: newly diagnosed GD, antithyroid drugs for less than 3 months. PBMCs provided the RNA from which the TCR library was made. Trimming removed 0 bases at V and 1 base at J, with 9 bases between. The CDR3 loop spans 15 amino acids. Germline V gene data show CDR1 as MNHNS and CDR2 as SASEGT. The sample also formed part of further work on T cells in Graves' hyperthyroidism and ophthalmopathy.

The source of this sequence is a woman younger than 45 with Graves disease. J is TRBJ2-5 and V is TRBV6-1; D gene uncertain. The sample consisted of peripheral blood mononuclear cells (PBMCs), taken at new diagnosis, from a patient treated with antithyroid drugs. The CDR3 nucleotides read TGTGCCAGCAGTGAAGCGCTTGGAAGCCAAGAGACCCAGTACTTC. Translation gives CASSEALGSQETQYF.